This T cell receptor (beta chain) came from a study of Graves' ophthalmopathy and Graves' hyperthyroidism. V shed 7 bases and J shed 2 bases, with 15 bases lying between them. The V gene's germline CDR1 is SGHRS and CDR2 YFSETQ. The CDR3 covers 14 residues. Stable hyperthyroidism denotes an absence of ophthalmopathy throughout 18 months of follow-up. The TCR beta CDR3 regions underwent amplification from RNA transcripts. Following a first-round RT-PCR that used HTBI primers, a second-round multiplex PCR was carried out. TCRdb called the multiplex PCR reads again in MiXCR, with one record for every CDR3 protein. This table holds about 620,000 distinct CDR3 sequences, about 24% found once. This clonotype came up many times.

The receptor was derived from a woman aged 18-29 years with stable Graves' hyperthyroidism. Some clones in this sample may be carry-over from other donors' samples. The J gene is TRBJ1-1, the V gene TRBV5-1, with D possibly matching TRBD1 (5 bases). Material for sequencing was peripheral blood. The CDR3 bases are TGCGCCAGCGGGGCGGCAGGAGAAAACACTGAAGCTTTCTTT. Protein product: CASGAAGENTEAFF. Looking up the rest from reference TRBV5-1 and TRBJ1-1 gives the full variable domain: KAGVTQTPRYLIKTRGQQVTLSCSPISGHRSVSWYQQTPGQGLQFLFEYFSETQRNKGNFPGRFSGRQFSNSRSEMNVSTLELGDSALYLCASGAAGENTEAFFGQGTRLTVV.